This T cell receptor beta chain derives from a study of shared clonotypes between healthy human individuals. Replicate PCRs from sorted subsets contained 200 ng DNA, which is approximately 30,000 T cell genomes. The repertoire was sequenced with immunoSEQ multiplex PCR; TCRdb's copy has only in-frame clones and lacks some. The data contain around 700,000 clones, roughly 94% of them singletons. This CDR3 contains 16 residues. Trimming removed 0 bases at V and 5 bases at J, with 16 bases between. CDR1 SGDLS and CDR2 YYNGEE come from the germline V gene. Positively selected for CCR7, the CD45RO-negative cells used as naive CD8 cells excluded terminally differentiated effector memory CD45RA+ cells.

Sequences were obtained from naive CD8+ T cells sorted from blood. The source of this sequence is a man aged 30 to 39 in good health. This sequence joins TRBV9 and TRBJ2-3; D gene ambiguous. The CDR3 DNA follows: TGTGCCAGCAGCGTAGAAGACACCCTAAAGGGAGATACGCAGTATTTT. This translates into CASSVEDTLKGDTQYF.